This paragraph covers one T cell receptor beta chain sequence. The repertoire was sequenced with immunoSEQ multiplex PCR; TCRdb's copy has only in-frame clones and lacks some. This sample has about 140,000 clones, with 81% found just once. This record belongs to a study of blood T cell repertoires in COVID-19. Across the study: Researchers got acute and convalescent COVID-19 samples from the United States, Italy and Spain.

The sequencing input was peripheral blood. This clonotype was obtained from a human donor in a cohort sampled during active COVID-19.

The CDR3 DNA sequence: TGTGCCAGCAGTTCCTCCGGGACAGGAAACACCGGGGAGCTGTTTTTT. It translates to CASSSSGTGNTGELFF. The rearrangement uses TRBV6-5 and TRBJ2-2; 8 bases agree with TRBD1. CDR3 length equals 16 residues. The germline V gene encodes CDR1 MNHEY and CDR2 SVGAGI. J lost 2 bases, V lost 4 bases, and 6 bases had no gene match.